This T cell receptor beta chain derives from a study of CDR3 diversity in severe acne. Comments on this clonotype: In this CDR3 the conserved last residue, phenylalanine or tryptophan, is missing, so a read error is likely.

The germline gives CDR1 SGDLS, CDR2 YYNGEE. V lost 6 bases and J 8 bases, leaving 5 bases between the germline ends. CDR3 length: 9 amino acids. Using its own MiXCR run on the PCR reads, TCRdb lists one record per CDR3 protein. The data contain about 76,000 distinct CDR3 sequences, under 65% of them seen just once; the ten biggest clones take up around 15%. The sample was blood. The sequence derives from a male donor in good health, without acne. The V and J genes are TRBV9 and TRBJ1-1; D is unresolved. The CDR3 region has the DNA TGTGCCAGCACCCCAGAAGCTTTCTCT. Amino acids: CASTPEAFS.